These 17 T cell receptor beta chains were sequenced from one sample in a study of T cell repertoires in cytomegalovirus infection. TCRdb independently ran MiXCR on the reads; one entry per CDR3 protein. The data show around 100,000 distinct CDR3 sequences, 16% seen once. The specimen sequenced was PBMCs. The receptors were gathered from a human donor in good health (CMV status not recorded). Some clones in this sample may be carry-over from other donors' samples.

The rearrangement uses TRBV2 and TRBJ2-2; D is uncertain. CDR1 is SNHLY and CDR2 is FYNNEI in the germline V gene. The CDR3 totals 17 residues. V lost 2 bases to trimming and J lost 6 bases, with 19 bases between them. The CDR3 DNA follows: TGTGCCAGCAGTGAAAGGTTGGGTACTTGGGGATCCGGGGAGCTGTTTTTT. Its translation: CASSERLGTWGSGELFF.

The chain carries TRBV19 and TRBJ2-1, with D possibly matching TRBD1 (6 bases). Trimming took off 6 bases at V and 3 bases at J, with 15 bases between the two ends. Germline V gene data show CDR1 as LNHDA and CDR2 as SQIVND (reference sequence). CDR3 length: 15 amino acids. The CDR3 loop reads CASRVEGVGYNEQFF. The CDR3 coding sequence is TGTGCCAGTAGGGTCGAGGGGGTCGGCTACAATGAGCAGTTCTTC.

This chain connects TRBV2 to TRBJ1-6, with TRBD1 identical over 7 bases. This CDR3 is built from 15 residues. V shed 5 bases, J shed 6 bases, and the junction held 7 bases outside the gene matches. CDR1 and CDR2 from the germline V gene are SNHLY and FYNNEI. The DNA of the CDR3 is TGTGCCAGCAGTCCTCGACAGGGCGTTAATTCACCCCTCCACTTT. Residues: CASSPRQGVNSPLHF. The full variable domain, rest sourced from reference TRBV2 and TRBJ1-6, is EPEVTQTPSHQVTQMGQEVILRCVPISNHLYFYWYRQILGQKVEFLVSFYNNEISEKSEIFDDQFSVERPDGSNFTLKIRSTKLEDSAMYFCASSPRQGVNSPLHFGNGTRLTVT.

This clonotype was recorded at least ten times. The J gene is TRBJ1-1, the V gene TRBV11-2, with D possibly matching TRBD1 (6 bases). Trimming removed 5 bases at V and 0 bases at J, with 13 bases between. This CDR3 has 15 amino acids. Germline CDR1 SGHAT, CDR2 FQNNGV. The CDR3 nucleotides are TGTGCCAGCAGCGGAAAACAGGGATTGAACACTGAAGCTTTCTTT. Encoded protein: CASSGKQGLNTEAFF.

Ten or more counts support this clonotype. Written as DNA, the CDR3 is TGTGCCAGCAGTTACTTTGCGGGGGCGAGCGGCAATCAGCCCCAGCATTTT. This gives the protein CASSYFAGASGNQPQHF. This chain uses TRBV6-5 with TRBJ1-5, with D perhaps matching TRBD1 (6 bases). In germline, CDR1 is MNHEY, CDR2 SVGAGI. Trimming stripped 1 base from V and 2 bases from J, with 15 bases between. This CDR3 is built from 17 residues.

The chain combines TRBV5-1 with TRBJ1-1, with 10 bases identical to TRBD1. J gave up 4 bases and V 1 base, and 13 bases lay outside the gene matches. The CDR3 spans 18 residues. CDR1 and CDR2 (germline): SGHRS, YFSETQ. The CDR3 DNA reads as TGCGCCAGCAGCTTGACCGGGACAGGGGATAGGGTCGGCACTGAAGCTTTCTTT. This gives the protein CASSLTGTGDRVGTEAFF.

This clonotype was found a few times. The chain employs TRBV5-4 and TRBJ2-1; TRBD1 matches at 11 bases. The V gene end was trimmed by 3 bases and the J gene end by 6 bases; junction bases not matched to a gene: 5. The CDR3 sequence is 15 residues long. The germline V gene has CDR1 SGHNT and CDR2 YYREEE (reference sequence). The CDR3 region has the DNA TGTGCCAGCAGCTCCGGGACAGGGGGAATCAATGAGCAGTTCTTC. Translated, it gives CASSSGTGGINEQFF.

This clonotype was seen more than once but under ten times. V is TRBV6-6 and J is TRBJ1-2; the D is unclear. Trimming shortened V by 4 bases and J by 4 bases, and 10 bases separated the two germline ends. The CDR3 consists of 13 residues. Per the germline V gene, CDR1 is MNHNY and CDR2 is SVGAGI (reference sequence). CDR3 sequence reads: CASSSPGIYGYTF. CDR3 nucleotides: TGTGCCAGCAGTTCCCCGGGAATCTATGGCTACACCTTC.

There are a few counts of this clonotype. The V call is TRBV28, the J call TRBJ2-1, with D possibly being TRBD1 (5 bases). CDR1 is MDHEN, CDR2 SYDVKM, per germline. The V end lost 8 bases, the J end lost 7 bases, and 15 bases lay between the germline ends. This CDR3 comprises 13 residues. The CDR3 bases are TGTGCCAGCCAGGGCCCGAGGCTTAATGAGCAGTTCTTC. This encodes CASQGPRLNEQFF.

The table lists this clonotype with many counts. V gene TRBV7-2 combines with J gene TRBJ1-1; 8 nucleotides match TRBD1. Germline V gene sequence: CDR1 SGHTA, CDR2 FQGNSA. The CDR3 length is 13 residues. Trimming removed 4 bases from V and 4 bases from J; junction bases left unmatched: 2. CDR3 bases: TGTGCCAGCAGCTCCGGACAGGGCACTGAAGCTTTCTTT. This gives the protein CASSSGQGTEAFF. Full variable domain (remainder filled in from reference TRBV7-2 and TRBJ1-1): GAGVSQSPSNKVTEKGKDVELRCDPISGHTALYWYRQSLGQGLEFLIYFQGNSAPDKSGLPSDRFSAERTGGSVSTLTIQRTQQEDSAVYLCASSSGQGTEAFFGQGTRLTVV.

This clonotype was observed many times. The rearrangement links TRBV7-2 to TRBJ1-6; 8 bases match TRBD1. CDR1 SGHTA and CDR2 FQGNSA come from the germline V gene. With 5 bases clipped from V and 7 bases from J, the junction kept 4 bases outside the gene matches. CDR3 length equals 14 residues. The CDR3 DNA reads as TGTGCCAGCAGCACCCGACAGGGGAATTCACCCCTCCACTTT. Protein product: CASSTRQGNSPLHF.

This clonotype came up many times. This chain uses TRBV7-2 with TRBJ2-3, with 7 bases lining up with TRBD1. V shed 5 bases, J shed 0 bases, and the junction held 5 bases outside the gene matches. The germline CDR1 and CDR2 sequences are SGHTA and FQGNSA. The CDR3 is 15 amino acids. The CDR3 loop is CASSATGQSTDTQYF. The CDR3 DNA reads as TGTGCCAGCAGCGCCACGGGACAGAGCACAGATACGCAGTATTTT. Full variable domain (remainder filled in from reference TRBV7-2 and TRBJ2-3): GAGVSQSPSNKVTEKGKDVELRCDPISGHTALYWYRQSLGQGLEFLIYFQGNSAPDKSGLPSDRFSAERTGGSVSTLTIQRTQQEDSAVYLCASSATGQSTDTQYFGPGTRLTVL.

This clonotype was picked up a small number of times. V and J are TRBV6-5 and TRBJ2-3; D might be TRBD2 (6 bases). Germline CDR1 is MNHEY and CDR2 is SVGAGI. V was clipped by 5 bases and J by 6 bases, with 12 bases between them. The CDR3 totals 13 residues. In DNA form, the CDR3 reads TGTGCCAGCAGTCCACCGGGAGCTGATACGCAGTATTTT. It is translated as CASSPPGADTQYF.

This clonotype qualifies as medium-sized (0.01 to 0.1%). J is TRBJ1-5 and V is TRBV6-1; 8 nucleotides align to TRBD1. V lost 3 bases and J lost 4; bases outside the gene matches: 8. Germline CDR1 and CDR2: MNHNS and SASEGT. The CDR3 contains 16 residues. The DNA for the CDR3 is TGTGCCAGCAGTGATACCGGGACAGGACATAATCAGCCCCAGCATTTT. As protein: CASSDTGTGHNQPQHF.

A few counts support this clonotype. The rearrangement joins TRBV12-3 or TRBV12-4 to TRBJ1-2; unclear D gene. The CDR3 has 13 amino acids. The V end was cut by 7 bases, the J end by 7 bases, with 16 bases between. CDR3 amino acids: CASTAWAGGGYTF. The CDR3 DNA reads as TGTGCCAGCACCGCCTGGGCGGGTGGTGGCTACACCTTC.

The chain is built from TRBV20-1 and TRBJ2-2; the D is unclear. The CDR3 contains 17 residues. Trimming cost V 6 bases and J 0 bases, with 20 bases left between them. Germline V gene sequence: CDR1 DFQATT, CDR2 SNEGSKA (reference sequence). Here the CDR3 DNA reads TGCAGTGCCCTCCCTCCGATAAAGTCGGCGAACACCGGGGAGCTGTTTTTT. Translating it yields CSALPPIKSANTGELFF.

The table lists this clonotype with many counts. For the CDR3, the DNA is TGTGCCAGCAGTCTTATGGGTGGCTACACCTTC. Translated, it gives CASSLMGGYTF. This rearrangement joins TRBV7-9 to TRBJ1-2, with D hard to call. The germline gives CDR1 SEHNR, CDR2 FQNEAQ (reference sequence). V was clipped by 6 bases and J by 7 bases, with 9 bases between them. The CDR3 loop spans 11 amino acids.